Listed below are T cell receptor beta chains from one sample, sequenced in a study of shared clonotypes between healthy human individuals. Repertoires were generated with immunoSEQ multiplex PCR, while TCRdb's copy carries only in-frame clones and drops some. Of approximately 1,500,000 clones in the sample, roughly 95% were seen once. The sample comprised naive CD4+ T cells sorted from blood. Receptors were obtained from a man aged 30 to 39 in good health. Each CDR3 is given with its conserved first and last residue. A D gene is named only where the DNA matches it firmly. Rows may omit the clone size; those that give it use once, few, many or a size class.

>-|TRBV2|TRBJ2-1|-
TGTGCCAGCTCGGGTAATGAGCAGTTCTTC
CASSGNEQFF
>-|TRBV28|TRBJ1-5|-
TGTGCCAGCAGTTTATTTCCAGCTCAAACCGGGAATCAGCCCCAGCATTTT
CASSLFPAQTGNQPQHF
>-|TRBV9|TRBJ2-2|-
TGTGCCAGCAGCGTAGCACCTAACACCGGGGAGCTGTTTTTT
CASSVAPNTGELFF
>-|TRBV6-5|TRBJ2-1|TRBD2
TGTGCCAGCAGAACCCGACTAGCGGGACACAATGAGCAGTTCTTC
CASRTRLAGHNEQFF
>-|TRBV6-5|TRBJ2-2|-
TGTGCCAGCAGTTATGGGGGACAGAACACCGGGGAGCTGTTTTTT
CASSYGGQNTGELFF
>once|TRBV2|TRBJ2-6|-
TGTGCCAGCAGTGACAGGAACTCTGGGGCCAACGTCCTGACTTTC
CASSDRNSGANVLTF
>once|TRBV18|TRBJ2-3|-
TGTGCCACCACCCCGGGGATGGAAATCACAGATACGCAGTATTTT
CATTPGMEITDTQYF
>-|TRBV18|TRBJ2-1|TRBD2
TGTGCCAGCTCACCCCCGGGACTAGCGGGAGTGAATGAGCAGTTCTTC
CASSPPGLAGVNEQFF
>-|TRBV28|TRBJ2-2|-
TGTGCCAGCAGGCGGGACAATGTTGGCGGGGAGCTGTTTTTT
CASRRDNVGGELFF
>-|TRBV10-3|TRBJ2-7|-
TGTGCCACCCTTGATCGGGGAAGTTCCTACGAGCAGTACTTC
CATLDRGSSYEQYF
>-|TRBV6-6|TRBJ2-1|TRBD1
TGTGCCAGCAGTAAAGGGACAGGGGGATACAATGAGCAGTTCTTC
CASSKGTGGYNEQFF
>-|TRBV6-5|TRBJ2-7|TRBD2
TGTGCCAGCAGTCCCCTAGCGGGAGCCGACGAGCAGTACTTC
CASSPLAGADEQYF